This T cell receptor beta chain comes out of a study of blood T cell repertoires in COVID-19. CDR1 SGHVS and CDR2 FQNEAQ come from the germline V gene. The CDR3 consists of 16 residues. The ends were cut back, 5 bases at V and 7 bases at J, with 18 bases in the middle. TCRdb's table, derived via immunoSEQ multiplex PCR, lists solely in-frame clones and lacks some. The sample lists more than 200,000 clones, about 91% occurring once. The rearrangement links TRBV7-8 to TRBJ1-6; TRBD1 might be the D (6 bases). The TCR originated in a woman between 25 and 40 years old with COVID-19, enrolled during active disease. Sequencing was done on a sample of peripheral blood. CDR3 coding DNA: TGTGCCAGCAGCCGAAGTGGTGTCCAGGGGAATTCACCCCTCCACTTT. Its translation: CASSRSGVQGNSPLHF.